The table lists the clone carrying this T cell receptor beta chain with many counts. The data are from a study of spatial heterogeneity in lung cancer. Looking at the study overall: Consistent detection of more beta-chain than alpha-chain sequences was observed.

One entry per CDR3 protein results from TCRdb running MiXCR on the 5' RACE reads. The sample yields roughly 38,000 distinct CDR3 sequences, under 4% seen once. Stated time point: sample taken at primary tumor resection. The clonotype comes from a male donor with early-stage non-small cell lung cancer. This specimen was normal lung tissue next to the tumor, taken at surgery.

The CDR3 region is CASSLDPTGELFF. As DNA, the CDR3 is TGTGCCAGCAGCTTAGATCCCACCGGGGAGCTGTTTTTT. V usage is TRBV7-8 and J usage is TRBJ2-2; D is unresolved. Trimming pared 1 base from V and 4 bases from J, leaving 4 bases between. The CDR3 is made up of 13 amino acids. The germline gives CDR1 SGHVS, CDR2 FQNEAQ.